This T cell receptor (beta chain) was recovered during a study of shared clonotypes between healthy human individuals. Regarding the study as a whole: Inspection by rarefaction showed sorted-subset sequencing to be incomplete despite large depth.

Every donor was a Caucasian adult from Nashville, Tennessee. CD4+ cells yielded CD45RA+ naive and CD45RA-negative memory subsets. Repertoires were generated with immunoSEQ multiplex PCR, while TCRdb's copy carries only in-frame clones and drops some. Among about 2.5 million clones listed, about nine tenths were seen once. This clone came up once. Its antigen is unknown. This CDR3 contains 15 residues. With 1 base removed from V and 0 bases from J, the gap between germline ends came to 9 bases. Germline CDR1 and CDR2: SGHAT and FQNNGV. Sequenced: naive CD4+ T cells from PBMCs. The sample's subset: CD45RA+ positively selected. The V call is TRBV11-2, the J call TRBJ1-1; D is perhaps TRBD1 (5 bases). This TCR came from a man between 18 and 29 years old in good health. Some clones in this sample may be carry-over from other donors' samples. CDR3: CASSLVWGMNTEAFF. The CDR3 DNA reads TGTGCCAGCAGCTTAGTTTGGGGGATGAACACTGAAGCTTTCTTT.